This TCR beta chain was obtained from a study of human T cells and chemical hapten exposure. As for the study in general: Variation in per-sample TCR yields came mainly from small pooled library volume differences.

In germline, CDR1 is DFQATT, CDR2 SNEGSKA (reference sequence). CDR3 length: 14 amino acids. Trimming left V 1 base short and J 1 base short, with 8 bases between. TCRdb re-derived calls from the RACE reads in MiXCR, one entry per CDR3 protein. The sample holds approximately 33,000 distinct CDR3 sequences, 7.4% seen once. Time point given: healthy volunteer bleed at 2 weeks. Total RNA was isolated from unfractionated whole blood. This clonotype was sampled from a human donor in good health. Some clones in this sample may be carry-over from other donors' samples. The sequencing sample was made of whole blood. The V call is TRBV20-1, the J call TRBJ1-3; possible D gene TRBD1, 6 bases. The CDR3, as DNA: TGCAGTGCTAGAGTACAGGGTTCTGGAAACACCATATATTTT. It encodes CSARVQGSGNTIYF.